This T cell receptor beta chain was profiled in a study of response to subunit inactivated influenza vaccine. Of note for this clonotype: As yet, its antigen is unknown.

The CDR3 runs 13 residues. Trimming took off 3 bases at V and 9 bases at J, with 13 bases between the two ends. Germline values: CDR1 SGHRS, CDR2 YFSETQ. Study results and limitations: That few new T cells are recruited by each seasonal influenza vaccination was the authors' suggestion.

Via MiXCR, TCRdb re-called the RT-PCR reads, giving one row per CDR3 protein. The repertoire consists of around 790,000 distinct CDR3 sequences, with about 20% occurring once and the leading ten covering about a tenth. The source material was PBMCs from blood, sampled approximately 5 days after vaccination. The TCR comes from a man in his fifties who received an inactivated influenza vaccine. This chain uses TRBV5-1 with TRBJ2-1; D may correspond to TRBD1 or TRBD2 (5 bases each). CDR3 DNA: TGCGCCAGCAGCTGGAACGGGGCGGGTGAGCAGTTCTTC. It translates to CASSWNGAGEQFF. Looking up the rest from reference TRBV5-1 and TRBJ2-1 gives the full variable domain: KAGVTQTPRYLIKTRGQQVTLSCSPISGHRSVSWYQQTPGQGLQFLFEYFSETQRNKGNFPGRFSGRQFSNSRSEMNVSTLELGDSALYLCASSWNGAGEQFFGPGTRLTVL.